The 29 T cell receptor beta chains below were found in one sample sequenced in a study of blood T cell repertoires in COVID-19. Produced via immunoSEQ multiplex PCR; TCRdb's table is partial and in-frame only. The table lists about 73,000 clones, over 75% of them singletons. Specimen: peripheral blood. The origin of the receptors is a woman aged 55-70 years with acute or convalescent COVID-19.

This clone was recorded only once. This CDR3 is CASSFAPGQNYGYTF. CDR3 bases: TGCGCCAGCAGCTTCGCCCCGGGACAGAACTATGGCTACACCTTC. This chain connects TRBV5-1 to TRBJ1-2, with 7 bases matching TRBD1. From germline, CDR1 is SGHRS and CDR2 YFSETQ. This CDR3 is 15 amino acids long. The V segment lost 2 bases and the J segment 2 bases; nucleotides outside the gene matches: 6.

The J gene is TRBJ1-5, the V gene TRBV24-1; possibly TRBD1 for D (5 bases). The CDR3 extends over 16 amino acids. Germline CDR1 KGHDR, CDR2 SFDVKD. Deletions cut 3 bases from V and 9 bases from J, with 20 bases between. The CDR3 loop reads CATSDPRAGGQGPQHF. The CDR3 bases are TGTGCCACCAGTGATCCTAGGGCAGGTGGCCAGGGGCCCCAGCATTTT.

To note about this clone: The sample carries other DNA sequences with the same CDR3. CDR3 in DNA: TGTGCCTGGAGTGTGAGAAGCAATCAGCCCCAGCATTTT. Protein sequence: CAWSVRSNQPQHF. The genes are TRBV30 and TRBJ1-5; the D is unclear. Germline loops: CDR1 GTSNPN, CDR2 SVGIG (reference sequence). V lost 0 bases and J 1 base, leaving 4 bases between the germline ends. This CDR3 comprises 13 residues.

The chain has TRBV5-1 and TRBJ2-3, with D possibly TRBD2 on 6 matching bases. Germline V gene lookup returns CDR1 SGHRS and CDR2 YFSETQ. Trimming removed 0 bases from V and 2 bases from J, with 16 bases in between. The CDR3 extends over 17 amino acids. CDR3 region: CASSLGAPGLSTDTQYF. The CDR3 DNA is TGCGCCAGCAGCTTGGGGGCGCCGGGACTTTCCACAGATACGCAGTATTTT.

The V call is TRBV30, the J call TRBJ1-6, with a tentative D call TRBD1 (5 bases). Trimming left V 4 bases short and J 9 bases short, with 19 bases between. The CDR3 runs 15 residues. Germline values: CDR1 GTSNPN, CDR2 SVGIG (reference sequence). CDR3 residues: CAWNPGSRVRSPLHF. The CDR3 coding sequence is TGTGCCTGGAACCCGGGTAGCAGGGTTCGTTCACCCCTCCACTTT. The full variable domain, in which reference TRBV30 and TRBJ1-6 provide the parts outside the CDR3, is SQTIHQWPATLVQPVGSPLSLECTVEGTSNPNLYWYRQAAGRGLQLLFYSVGIGQISSEVPQNLSASRPQDRQFILSSKKLLLSDSGFYLCAWNPGSRVRSPLHFGNGTRLTVT.

The V and J genes are TRBV7-9 and TRBJ1-2; 7 nucleotides agree with TRBD1. The CDR3 extends over 14 amino acids. Germline V gene lookup returns CDR1 SEHNR and CDR2 FQNEAQ (reference sequence). After removal of 0 bases from V and 7 bases from J, the junction contained 5 bases not matched to a gene. The chain's CDR3 is CASSLADRRRGYTF. The CDR3 DNA follows: TGTGCCAGCAGCTTAGCGGACAGGCGGCGTGGCTACACCTTC.

DNA for the CDR3: TGTGCCAGTAGTATTTTGTTCGGGTGGTCGGTACCCACTGAAGCTTTCTTT. It is translated as CASSILFGWSVPTEAFF. This chain connects TRBV19 to TRBJ1-1; no clear D gene. The CDR3 spans 17 residues. V gave up 3 bases and J gave up 4 bases, with 21 bases separating them. In germline, CDR1 is LNHDA, CDR2 SQIVND (reference sequence).

This clone was observed a few times. In DNA, the CDR3 is TGTGCCAGCAGCCCCCGGGGGTTTAATTCACCCCTCCACTTT. Amino acid sequence: CASSPRGFNSPLHF. This rearrangement joins TRBV7-2 to TRBJ1-6, with D tentatively TRBD1 (5 bases). V dropped 5 bases and J dropped 6 bases, with 11 bases sitting between them. Germline CDR1 SGHTA, CDR2 FQGNSA. This CDR3 has 14 residues.

In DNA, the CDR3 is TGTGCCAGCAGGCTACCGGGACTTCGACGCGAGCAGTACTTC. Protein product: CASRLPGLRREQYF. The chain uses TRBV6-5 and TRBJ2-7, with a tentative D call TRBD2 (6 bases). Trimming pared 6 bases from V and 6 bases from J, leaving 18 bases between. The CDR3 extends over 14 amino acids. Looked up from germline, CDR1 is MNHEY and CDR2 is SVGAGI.

The chain combines TRBV10-3 with TRBJ2-1, with D tentatively TRBD1 (6 bases). The V and J ends lost 4 bases and 7 bases respectively, with 11 bases between them. Germline CDR1 ENHRY, CDR2 SYGVKD. This CDR3 has 13 residues. The CDR3 DNA reads as TGTGCCATCAGTGGGGGACAACTTAATGAGCAGTTCTTC. The encoded protein is CAISGGQLNEQFF.

This chain uses TRBV12-3 or TRBV12-4 with TRBJ2-1, with a weak D call TRBD2 (6 bases). V lost 6 bases and J lost 9, with 12 bases in between. The length of the CDR3 is 12 residues. The DNA of the CDR3 is TGTGCCAGCAGGAACGCGGGAAGTGAGCAGTTCTTC. Its protein product is CASRNAGSEQFF.

The table lists this clone with a few counts. The chain couples TRBV15 to TRBJ1-2, with D maybe TRBD1 (6 bases). Trimming removed 1 base at V and 2 bases at J, with 14 bases between. The germline CDR1 and CDR2 sequences are LNHNV and YYDKDF (reference sequence). CDR3 length: 16 residues. The CDR3 reads CATSRGDTGGNYGYTF. For the CDR3, the DNA is TGTGCCACCAGCAGAGGGGATACGGGGGGCAACTATGGCTACACCTTC.

The chain carries TRBV18 and TRBJ2-3; TRBD2 matches at 8 bases. The V gene end was trimmed by 3 bases and the J gene end by 9 bases; junction bases not matched to a gene: 5. Per germline, CDR1 KGHSH and CDR2 LQKENI. This CDR3 is 13 amino acids long. CDR3 in DNA: TGTGCCAGCTCACCGACGCGGGAGGACACGCAGTATTTT. Translated, it gives CASSPTREDTQYF.

This clone was seen a few times. The chain has TRBV9 and TRBJ2-1, with 8 bases lining up with TRBD1. V dropped 2 bases and J dropped 2; count of bases not matched to a gene: 3. The CDR3 extends over 15 amino acids. Germline V gene lookup returns CDR1 SGDLS and CDR2 YYNGEE. Here the CDR3 DNA reads TGTGCCAGCAGCGTGTCGGGACAGGCCTACAATGAGCAGTTCTTC. Protein: CASSVSGQAYNEQFF.

The rearrangement links TRBV6-6 to TRBJ1-2; a weak D match, TRBD1 (5 bases). The CDR3 has 18 residues. CDR1 and CDR2 from the germline V gene are MNHNY and SVGAGI (reference sequence). The germline V and J ends were trimmed by 5 bases and 4 bases, with 26 bases remaining between them. The CDR3 sequence is CASSPTSLGHQAFYGYTF. CDR3 bases: TGTGCCAGCAGTCCCACGAGCCTGGGGCACCAGGCTTTCTATGGCTACACCTTC.

This sequence joins TRBV15 and TRBJ1-1; the match to TRBD1 covers 10 bases. The length of the CDR3 is 15 residues. The junction had 3 bases not matched to a gene; V was cut back by 2 bases and J by 3 bases. CDR1 is LNHNV, CDR2 YYDKDF, per germline (reference sequence). CDR3 nucleotides: TGTGCCACCAGCAGAAGACAGGGGGCTTACACTGAAGCTTTCTTT. It codes for CATSRRQGAYTEAFF.

The chain recombines TRBV10-1 with TRBJ1-2; 9 nucleotides agree with TRBD1. The CDR3 extends over 14 amino acids. The J segment lost 1 base and the V segment lost 11 bases, leaving 8 bases of the junction unmatched. Germline V lookup: CDR1 WNHNN, CDR2 SYGVQD (reference sequence). This chain's CDR3 is CAGPGQGINYGYTF. The CDR3 DNA follows: TGCGCCGGTCCGGGACAGGGTATTAACTATGGCTACACCTTC.

The chain links TRBV15 to TRBJ2-4; 12 nucleotides match TRBD1. Trimming at V came to 0 bases and at J to 1 base, leaving 4 bases not matched to a gene. The CDR3 consists of 18 residues. Germline assignment: CDR1 LNHNV and CDR2 YYDKDF (reference sequence). CDR3 DNA: TGTGCCACCAGCAGAGATAGGGGGACAGGGGGCGCCAAAAACATTCAGTACTTC. Residues: CATSRDRGTGGAKNIQYF.

The gene calls are TRBV27 and TRBJ2-7, with D perhaps matching TRBD2 (5 bases). The germline V and J ends were trimmed by 6 bases and 2 bases, with 20 bases remaining between them. The V gene's germline CDR1 is MNHEY and CDR2 SMNVEV (reference sequence). The CDR3 consists of 16 residues. Here the CDR3 reads CASRHYPAGPPYEQYF. In DNA form, the CDR3 reads TGTGCCAGCAGACACTATCCCGCGGGTCCACCCTACGAGCAGTACTTC.

The chain is built from TRBV11-1 and TRBJ1-2, with unresolved D. The V end was cut by 5 bases, the J end by 1 base, with 5 bases between. Per the germline V gene, CDR1 is SGHAT and CDR2 is FQDESV (reference sequence). There are 12 residues in the CDR3. CDR3 nucleotides: TGTGCCAGCAGCCGGGATAACTATGGCTACACCTTC. It is translated as CASSRDNYGYTF.

This chain joins TRBV28 and TRBJ1-5; D uncertain. Germline-derived CDR1 and CDR2 are MDHEN and SYDVKM. CDR3 length: 13 amino acids. Deletions cut 6 bases from V and 4 bases from J, with 10 bases between. CDR3: CASSPASNQPQHF. The CDR3 nucleotides read TGTGCCAGCAGCCCAGCGTCTAATCAGCCCCAGCATTTT.

The chain uses TRBV28 and TRBJ1-1, with 7 bases lining up with TRBD1. The J segment lost 10 bases and the V segment lost 8 bases, leaving 13 bases of the junction unmatched. The CDR3 consists of 13 residues. CDR1 and CDR2 from the germline V gene are MDHEN and SYDVKM. CDR3 coding DNA: TGTGCCAGCCTTACAGGGGCCGCTAAGCGAGCTTTCTTT. It specifies CASLTGAAKRAFF.

The chain couples TRBV19 to TRBJ2-1; perhaps TRBD1 as D (5 bases). The CDR3 loop spans 15 amino acids. V dropped 4 bases and J dropped 5 bases, with 15 bases sitting between them. Germline-derived CDR1 and CDR2 are LNHDA and SQIVND (reference sequence). The CDR3 nucleotides read TGTGCCAGTAGTAACAGACAGAGACGGGACAATGAGCAGTTCTTC. Translated: CASSNRQRRDNEQFF.

This clone was seen once. The chain couples TRBV11-2 to TRBJ1-3; D gene unclear. Trimming took 2 bases from V and 7 from J, leaving 12 bases between them. Germline CDR1 SGHAT, CDR2 FQNNGV. CDR3 length: 14 amino acids. Here the CDR3 DNA reads TGTGCCAGCAGCTTATCCATAGGGAGGAACACCATATATTTT. This codes for CASSLSIGRNTIYF.

V is TRBV7-8 and J is TRBJ1-1; D is perhaps TRBD1 (6 bases). The CDR3 has 14 residues. Germline CDR1 SGHVS, CDR2 FQNEAQ. V was shortened by 5 bases and J by 7 bases, with 17 bases between the two germline ends. In DNA form, the CDR3 reads TGTGCCAGCAGCCTGAGCCCCGGGACAAGTGAAGCTTTCTTT. Its protein is CASSLSPGTSEAFF.

The chain has TRBV28 and TRBJ1-3; TRBD1 agrees at 9 bases. Germline V gene data show CDR1 as MDHEN and CDR2 as SYDVKM. The CDR3 covers 15 residues. After removal of 7 bases from V and 3 bases from J, the junction contained 7 bases not matched to a gene. The CDR3 is CASNRQGGIGNTIYF. CDR3 coding DNA: TGTGCCAGCAATAGACAGGGGGGGATTGGAAACACCATATATTTT.

The V gene is TRBV15, the J gene TRBJ2-1, with D perhaps TRBD2 (5 bases). This CDR3 comprises 17 residues. The ends were cut back, 5 bases at V and 2 bases at J, with 19 bases in the middle. Germline loops: CDR1 LNHNV, CDR2 YYDKDF (reference sequence). The CDR3 nucleotides are TGTGCCACCAGCTTAGCCAAGGGTAGCGAGACCTACAATGAGCAGTTCTTC. This gives the protein CATSLAKGSETYNEQFF.

V usage is TRBV2 and J usage is TRBJ1-3; D ambiguous. This CDR3 is 14 amino acids long. In germline, CDR1 is SNHLY, CDR2 FYNNEI. V was clipped by 4 bases and J by 0 bases, with 7 bases between them. The CDR3 coding sequence is TGTGCCAGCAGTGTGGAGTTCTCTGGAAACACCATATATTTT. Translating it yields CASSVEFSGNTIYF.

V gene TRBV5-6 combines with J gene TRBJ1-1; 9 bases align to TRBD1. Per germline, CDR1 SGHDT and CDR2 YYEEEE. With 2 bases clipped from V and 1 base from J, the junction kept 9 bases outside the gene matches. This CDR3 is 17 amino acids long. CDR3 loop: CASSLPGQGFSNTEAFF. The CDR3 DNA follows: TGTGCCAGCAGCTTACCGGGACAGGGTTTCTCGAACACTGAAGCTTTCTTT.